The 5 T cell receptor beta chains in this list originate from one sample, sequenced in a study of CD8 T cells in Susac syndrome. The RNA input was 0.5 to 1 ug, and it was reverse transcribed with random hexamers. TCRdb used MiXCR to reprocess the immunoSEQ multiplex PCR reads, holding one entry per CDR3 protein. The sample shows about 120,000 distinct CDR3 sequences, 94% of them seen only once. The sequencing input was CD4+ T cells from PBMCs. All receptors come from a human donor in good health.

Written as DNA, the CDR3 is TGTGCCAGCAACACACCGGGACAGGGGACCTACGAGCAGTACTTC. Protein product: CASNTPGQGTYEQYF. The chain uses TRBV7-2 and TRBJ2-7, with 10 nucleotides matching TRBD1. Germline assignment: CDR1 SGHTA and CDR2 FQGNSA. The V segment lost 7 bases and the J segment 2 bases; nucleotides outside the gene matches: 8. The CDR3 contains 15 residues.

The chain uses TRBV5-5 and TRBJ2-7; a possible D gene is TRBD2 (5 bases). The V end lost 5 bases, the J end lost 2 bases, and 11 bases lay between the germline ends. Germline V gene lookup returns CDR1 SGHKS and CDR2 YYEKEE (reference sequence). CDR3 size: 13 residues. The CDR3 is CASRTEGTYEQYF. The CDR3 DNA sequence: TGTGCCAGCAGGACCGAGGGAACCTACGAGCAGTACTTC. The whole variable domain, filled in from reference TRBV5-5 and TRBJ2-7, reads DAGVTQSPTHLIKTRGQQVTLRCSPISGHKSVSWYQQVLGQGPQFIFQYYEKEERGRGNFPDRFSARQFPNYSSELNVNALLLGDSALYLCASRTEGTYEQYFGPGTRLTVT.

V usage is TRBV19 and J usage is TRBJ2-1; D not certain. CDR3 size: 11 residues. Trimming took off 1 base at V and 10 bases at J, with 5 bases between the two ends. Germline V gene data show CDR1 as LNHDA and CDR2 as SQIVND (reference sequence). CDR3 DNA: TGTGCCAGTAGTATAGCTCGAGAGCAGTTCTTC. Translation gives CASSIAREQFF.

The chain joins TRBV29-1 to TRBJ2-3, with D perhaps TRBD1 or TRBD2 (5 bases each). The CDR3 has 14 residues. Deletions cut 3 bases from V and 0 bases from J, with 10 bases between. CDR1 is SQVTM and CDR2 is ANQGSEA in the germline V gene. The CDR3 sequence is CSVEMGDSTDTQYF. The CDR3 nucleotides read TGCAGCGTTGAGATGGGGGATAGCACAGATACGCAGTATTTT.

V is TRBV18 and J is TRBJ2-3; 7 bases align to TRBD1. J was trimmed by 3 bases and V by 2 bases; bases with no gene match: 5. The CDR3 is made up of 15 amino acids. Germline V gives CDR1 KGHSH, CDR2 LQKENI. CDR3 sequence: CASSPTGQSTDTQYF. The CDR3 region has the DNA TGTGCCAGCTCACCAACGGGACAGTCAACAGATACGCAGTATTTT.